This T cell receptor (beta chain) was sequenced in a study of PD-L1 blockade in urothelial cancer. Study in general: Patients commenced atezolizumab in 2014, and it was given at 1,200 mg intravenously every 3 weeks.

The CDR3 length is 16 residues. The junction had 13 bases not matched to a gene; V was cut back by 5 bases and J by 4 bases. The germline V gene has CDR1 SGHNT and CDR2 YENEEA. Urothelial carcinoma, locally advanced or metastatic, affected the patients. This clone was observed a single time. Synthetic TCR analog templates were spiked into all PCRs individually. Using immunoSEQ multiplex PCR, the repertoire was profiled, and TCRdb retains in-frame clones only, with some absent. This sample has tens of thousands of clones, with around 84% found just once. This chain joins TRBV11-3 and TRBJ2-5; 7 bases are a match to TRBD1. The specimen was PBMCs, collected around atezolizumab (anti-PD-L1) treatment. The receptor was isolated from a man in his sixties or seventies with urothelial cancer. CDR3 nucleotides: TGTGCCAGCAGCCGAGGGGGCCTGCACGGATCAGAGACCCAGTACTTC. This sequence encodes CASSRGGLHGSETQYF.